This is a list of T cell receptor beta chains from one sample in a study of CD8 T cells in ankylosing spondylitis. MiXCR, run by TCRdb on the 5' RACE reads, gives a single entry per CDR3 protein. The sample includes about 350,000 distinct CDR3 sequences, approximately 22% of them seen just once. Sequencing was done on a sample of blood, either unsorted or a sorted T cell fraction (not recorded which). All receptors come from a male donor with ankylosing spondylitis or in good health (not recorded which). Both conserved end residues are part of each CDR3. The order of the fields is J gene, clone size, V gene, D gene, CDR3 DNA, CDR3 protein. D genes are given only for firm matches. Size is omitted from some rows. Given values are once, few, many or a class for expanded clones.

TRBJ2-7 | - | TRBV11-2 | - | TGTGCCAGCAGCTTAGGTCCACCCCCCCTCTACGAGCAGTACTTC | CASSLGPPPLYEQYF
TRBJ2-7 | few | TRBV12-3/TRBV12-4 | - | TGTGCCAGCAGTTTTAGCCCTTCTGGGTCCTACGAGCAGTACTTC | CASSFSPSGSYEQYF
TRBJ2-1 | - | TRBV10-3 | TRBD2 | TGTGCCATCAGTGATAGCGGGGGAACCTACAATGAGCAGTTCTTC | CAISDSGGTYNEQFF
TRBJ1-2 | - | TRBV7-9 | - | TGTGCCAGCAGCTTAGGTAGCGGGATATGGATCTATGGCTACACCTTC | CASSLGSGIWIYGYTF
TRBJ2-1 | - | TRBV5-1 | TRBD1 | TGCGCCAGCAGCTTGACAGGGGGCGGATCCTACAATGAGCAGTTCTTC | CASSLTGGGSYNEQFF
TRBJ2-3 | few | TRBV6-8 | - | TGTGCCAGCCGTTATCAGGGATCAGCGGAGCTCACAGATACGCAGTATTTT | CASRYQGSAELTDTQYF
TRBJ2-1 | - | TRBV20-1 | TRBD2 | TGCAGTGCTAGAGACCTGGACGCTAGCGGGGGGGCCATAGTATATGAGCAGTTCTTC | CSARDLDASGGAIVYEQFF
TRBJ2-3 | few | TRBV6-1 | - | TGTGCCAGCAGTGAACCCGGACAAGCAAGCACAGATACGCAGTATTTT | CASSEPGQASTDTQYF
TRBJ2-7 | few | TRBV5-6 | - | TGTGCCAGCAGTCCAAGGCCGGGCAAGCCTTACGAGCAGTACTTC | CASSPRPGKPYEQYF
TRBJ1-5 | few | TRBV27 | - | TGTGCCACAAAAAGCTGGGGGGATTATAGCAATCAGCCCCAGCATTTT | CATKSWGDYSNQPQHF
TRBJ2-3 | few | TRBV20-1 | TRBD1 | TGCAGTGCTAGAGGACAGGGGGAAGTTTTTCAAGTCGCAGATACGCAGTATTTT | CSARGQGEVFQVADTQYF
TRBJ2-1 | - | TRBV12-3/TRBV12-4 | TRBD2 | TGTGCCAGCAGTTTAGCTGCGGGGGGGTATGTTGAGCAGTTCTTC | CASSLAAGGYVEQFF
TRBJ2-5 | few | TRBV12-3/TRBV12-4 | - | TGTGCCAGCATAAATACCGGGTCCCAAGAGACCCAGTACTTC | CASINTGSQETQYF
TRBJ2-1 | - | TRBV7-6 | TRBD1 | TGTGCCAGCAGCTTAGGGGACAGGGGAGGAAACAATGAGCAGTTCTTC | CASSLGDRGGNNEQFF
TRBJ2-4 | - | TRBV6-5 | TRBD1 | TGTGCCAGCAGTTATTCCGTCGGACAGGGTCAAAACATTCAGTACTTC | CASSYSVGQGQNIQYF
TRBJ2-7 | many | TRBV25-1 | - | TGTGCCAGCAGACCCCAGGGGTCCTACGAGCAGTACTTC | CASRPQGSYEQYF
TRBJ2-4 | - | TRBV6-5 | - | TGTGCCAGCAGTTCTAACCTCCGGGACTCCCAGTACTTC | CASSSNLRDSQYF
TRBJ1-5 | - | TRBV27 | TRBD1 | TGTGCCAGCAGCCCCAGGGGGCGAGTGCAGCCCCAGCATTTT | CASSPRGRVQPQHF
TRBJ1-1 | - | TRBV21-1 | - | TGTGCCAGCAGCAAAACAGGGGGGGTCACTGAAGCTTTCTTT | CASSKTGGVTEAFF
TRBJ2-1 | few | TRBV13 | - | TGTGCCAGCAGCTCCCGACAGGTCGCACAGAATGAGCAGTTCTTC | CASSSRQVAQNEQFF
TRBJ2-7 | few | TRBV6-1 | - | TGTGCCAGCAGGGACTACCGGAGCTCCTACGAGCAGTACTTC | CASRDYRSSYEQYF
TRBJ2-1 | few | TRBV18 | - | TGTGCCAGCTCGCCTACCTTGGATCCAGAGTTCTTC | CASSPTLDPEFF
TRBJ1-4 | - | TRBV4-1 | - | TGCGCCAGCAGCCATGGCAGGGCGAGCGAAAAACTGTTTTTT | CASSHGRASEKLFF
TRBJ2-3 | - | TRBV12-3/TRBV12-4 | TRBD1 | TGTGCCAGCAGGGACAGGGGCGGCACAGATACGCAGTATTTT | CASRDRGGTDTQYF
TRBJ2-1 | few | TRBV28 | TRBD2 | TGTGCCAGCAGTTTAAGGTTCAGCGGGGCGTACAATGAGCAGTTCTTC | CASSLRFSGAYNEQFF
TRBJ2-7 | - | TRBV12-3/TRBV12-4 | TRBD2 | TGTGCCAGCAGTTTAAGCTTGGCTAGCGGGGGTTACGAGCAGTACTTC | CASSLSLASGGYEQYF
TRBJ1-3 | - | TRBV7-9 | - | TGTGCCAGCAGCCCCGCCGGGAGCTCTGGAAACACCATATATTTT | CASSPAGSSGNTIYF
TRBJ1-1 | few | TRBV15 | - | TGTGCCACCAGCAGATCGTCACGGAACACTGAAGCTTTCTTT | CATSRSSRNTEAFF
TRBJ2-7 | few | TRBV18 | TRBD1 | TGTGCCAGCTCCCCCGGGAGTCGGGACAGGGTATACGAGCAGTACTTC | CASSPGSRDRVYEQYF
TRBJ1-3 | few | TRBV30 | - | TGTGCCTGGAGCGACAGAAGCGGAGGGGGAAACACCATATATTTT | CAWSDRSGGGNTIYF
TRBJ2-6 | - | TRBV21-1 | - | TGTGCCAGCAGCCTCCCAGGTCGGCCTTCTGGGGCCAACGTCCTGACTTTC | CASSLPGRPSGANVLTF
TRBJ2-5 | - | TRBV7-6 | TRBD2 | TGTGCCAGCAGCTTAGAGCTAGCGGGGGGATATGTTATGGAGACCCAGTACTTC | CASSLELAGGYVMETQYF
TRBJ2-3 | - | TRBV20-1 | TRBD2 | TGCAGTGCTAGAGCCCTGGTAGCGGGGGGGACAGATACGCAGTATTTT | CSARALVAGGTDTQYF
TRBJ2-5 | - | TRBV7-9 | - | TGTGCCAGCAGCTTATCGCAGGAGAAGTACTTC | CASSLSQEKYF
TRBJ2-7 | - | TRBV20-1 | - | TGCAGTGCTAAAGGACGGGAAACCTACGAGCAGTACTTC | CSAKGRETYEQYF
TRBJ2-5 | - | TRBV7-9 | - | TGTGCCAGCAGCCCTCCGGAATCAACAGAGACCCAGTACTTC | CASSPPESTETQYF
TRBJ2-1 | few | TRBV20-1 | TRBD2 | TGCAGTGCTAGAGAAGGGACTAGCGCTCGGGTGGATGAGCAGTTCTTC | CSAREGTSARVDEQFF
TRBJ2-3 | - | TRBV7-6 | TRBD2 | TGTGCCAGCAGCCCCTCTCTAGCGGTAGGGACAGATACGCAGTATTTT | CASSPSLAVGTDTQYF
TRBJ2-7 | - | TRBV20-1 | TRBD1 | TGCAGTGCTAGAGTCCTTACCCGGGACAGCTCCTACGAGCAGTACTTC | CSARVLTRDSSYEQYF
TRBJ2-6 | - | TRBV12-3/TRBV12-4 | TRBD2 | TGTGCCACCAAAATTAGCGGGGGGTTCCCTGGGGCCAACGTCCTGACTTTC | CATKISGGFPGANVLTF
TRBJ1-1 | - | TRBV29-1 | - | TGCAGCGTTGAAGGACACTCGACGGAGGAAGCTTTCTTT | CSVEGHSTEEAFF
TRBJ2-3 | few | TRBV5-1 | TRBD2 | TGCGCCAGCCGCTATGGGACTAGCGGGGGCCCTAGCACAGATACGCAGTATTTT | CASRYGTSGGPSTDTQYF
TRBJ2-4 | few | TRBV12-3/TRBV12-4 | - | TGTGCCAGCAGACCGGGAAGGAAAAACATTCAGTACTTC | CASRPGRKNIQYF
TRBJ2-5 | few | TRBV5-6 | TRBD2 | TGTGCCAGCAGCTTAGGACCTAGCGGGGGTCGAGAGACCCAGTACTTC | CASSLGPSGGRETQYF
TRBJ2-6 | - | TRBV7-9 | - | TGTGCCAGCAGCTCGGTCGGGGCCAACGTCCTGACTTTC | CASSSVGANVLTF
TRBJ2-7 | - | TRBV12-3/TRBV12-4 | TRBD1 | TGTGCCAGCAGTCCTGCGGCAGGGGGCCTCTCCTACGAGCAGTACTTC | CASSPAAGGLSYEQYF
TRBJ2-3 | - | TRBV5-1 | TRBD2 | TGCGCCAGCAGCTCCCTTTTAGCGGGGGGAATTACTAGCACAGATACGCAGTATTTT | CASSSLLAGGITSTDTQYF
TRBJ2-3 | - | TRBV12-3/TRBV12-4 | - | TGTGCCAGCAGTTTAGGAACGGGGGGCCCCCCAGATACGCAGTATTTT | CASSLGTGGPPDTQYF
TRBJ2-5 | few | TRBV12-3/TRBV12-4 | - | TGTGCCAGCAGAGGCGGCAGGGATCAGGAGACCCAGTACTTC | CASRGGRDQETQYF
TRBJ2-1 | medium-sized | TRBV20-1 | - | TGCAGTGCTAGAGGGCTGGAGGCCTACAATGAGCAGTTCTTC | CSARGLEAYNEQFF
TRBJ1-5 | - | TRBV4-1 | - | TGCGCCAGCAGCCAGAGCTGGGGGGGGAATCAGCCCCAGCATTTT | CASSQSWGGNQPQHF
TRBJ2-7 | - | TRBV15 | - | TGTGCCACCAGCAGAGAAAGGGTGGACCCCTCCTACGAGCAGTACTTC | CATSRERVDPSYEQYF
TRBJ2-7 | few | TRBV20-1 | - | TGCAGTGCTAGAGATTACGACTTCTCCTACGAGCAGTACTTC | CSARDYDFSYEQYF
TRBJ2-2 | few | TRBV12-3/TRBV12-4 | TRBD1 | TGTGCCAGCAGTGCCCTTGACAGGGGTCCGAACACCGGGGAGCTGTTTTTT | CASSALDRGPNTGELFF
TRBJ2-1 | - | TRBV9 | - | TGTGCCAGCAGCGTTTGGGGGGTCAACGATGAGCAGTTCTTC | CASSVWGVNDEQFF
TRBJ2-1 | few | TRBV9 | - | TGTGCCAGCAGCGTATATACTAGCCGGGATGAGCAGTTCTTC | CASSVYTSRDEQFF
TRBJ2-7 | few | TRBV5-1 | TRBD1 | TGCGCCAGCAGCCCGGGACAGGGGGGGACCTACGAGCAGTACTTC | CASSPGQGGTYEQYF
TRBJ2-3 | few | TRBV20-1 | - | TGCAGTGCTAGAGTACAGGGATTCACAGATACGCAGTATTTT | CSARVQGFTDTQYF
TRBJ2-1 | - | TRBV9 | - | TGTGCCAGCAGCGAGGAGGGGGCTAACTCCTACAATGAGCAGTTCTTC | CASSEEGANSYNEQFF
TRBJ2-5 | - | TRBV23-1 | TRBD1 | TGCGCCAGCAGTCAATCGACTTCAGGGGGCTGGCAAGAGACCCAGTACTTC | CASSQSTSGGWQETQYF